Sequencing of this T cell receptor (beta chain) was carried out in a study of cytomegalovirus exposure and HLA in healthy donors. Study summary: An early release of data contained 80 million to 85 million unique TCRs, which came from HLA-typed donors.

Turning to this clone: The antigen remains unidentified.

Whole-study findings and limits: One cluster of highly shared sequence variants probably arose as a sequencing artifact.

V lost 0 bases and J lost 4, with 10 bases in between. Germline V gene lookup returns CDR1 LNHNV and CDR2 YYDKDF (reference sequence). The CDR3 contains 15 residues. PCR used 60 Vbeta primers and 13 Jbeta primers. Libraries were prepared by immunoSEQ multiplex PCR; TCRdb keeps only in-frame clonotypes and omits some of them. The sample consists of around 160,000 clones, over 80% of them appearing once. The source of this sequence is a human donor in good health. This chain connects TRBV15 to TRBJ1-5; D unresolved. The sequenced sample consisted of PBMCs. The CDR3 loop reads CATSRDSSYNQPQHF. In DNA, the CDR3 is TGTGCCACCAGCAGAGATTCGAGTTATAATCAGCCCCAGCATTTT. Drawing the rest from reference TRBV15 and TRBJ1-5, the complete variable domain is DAMVIQNPRYQVTQFGKPVTLSCSQTLNHNVMYWYQQKSSQAPKLLFHYYDKDFNNEADTPDNFQSRRPNTSFCFLDIRSPGLGDTAMYLCATSRDSSYNQPQHFGDGTRLSIL.